Listed below are T cell receptor beta chains from one sample, sequenced in a study of cytomegalovirus exposure and HLA in healthy donors. Assay: immunoSEQ multiplex PCR; the TCRdb copy retains only in-frame clones and omits some. Among about 64,000 clones listed, around nine tenths were seen once. Sequenced: PBMCs. These receptor sequences come from a woman aged 18-29 years in good health and CMV-seronegative. CDR3s include the opening cysteine and the closing phenylalanine or tryptophan. The order of the fields is V gene, clone size, D gene, J gene, CDR3 DNA, CDR3 protein. D genes are given only for firm matches. The listing skips clone size in some rows; elsewhere it reads once, few, many or a size class.

V: TRBV4-2
size: -
D: -
J: TRBJ2-6
DNA: TGTGCCAGCAGCTTGTGGGTCGGGACTGGGGCCAACGTCCTGACTTTC
CDR3: CASSLWVGTGANVLTF

V: TRBV23-1
size: -
D: TRBD1
J: TRBJ1-5
DNA: TGCGCCAGCAGTCGAGTAGAGACAGGGAGTCAGCCCCAGCATTTT
CDR3: CASSRVETGSQPQHF

V: TRBV19
size: -
D: -
J: TRBJ1-2
DNA: TGTGCCAGTAGTACCCCCGGCAGCGCCAACTATGGCTACACCTTC
CDR3: CASSTPGSANYGYTF

V: TRBV9
size: -
D: -
J: TRBJ1-6
DNA: TGTGCCAGCAGCGTAGATCAGGGGAGCTCCTATAATTCACCCCTCCACTTT
CDR3: CASSVDQGSSYNSPLHF

V: TRBV27
size: -
D: TRBD1
J: TRBJ1-2
DNA: TGTGCCAGCAGTTTTTCACAGGGGGCAGGCACCCCGGGCTACACCTTC
CDR3: CASSFSQGAGTPGYTF

V: TRBV7-2
size: -
D: TRBD1
J: TRBJ2-1
DNA: TGTGCCAGCAGCGTCCTTCAGGGACAGGGGGAGTTCTTC
CDR3: CASSVLQGQGEFF

V: TRBV7-9
size: -
D: -
J: TRBJ2-5
DNA: TGTGCCAGCAGCCAATTGACAGGGCGGGAGGCGACCCAGTACTTC
CDR3: CASSQLTGREATQYF

V: TRBV7-6
size: -
D: TRBD1
J: TRBJ2-1
DNA: TGTGCCAGCAGCTTAGAGGGGGCGACCAGCTCCTACAATGAGCAGTTCTTC
CDR3: CASSLEGATSSYNEQFF

V: TRBV28
size: -
D: -
J: TRBJ2-1
DNA: TGTGCCAGCAGGTTTGGGGAGTGGAATGAGCAGTTCTTC
CDR3: CASRFGEWNEQFF

V: TRBV5-1
size: -
D: TRBD2
J: TRBJ2-1
DNA: TGCGCCAGCAGCTCCCTAGGGGCGGGGGGGCCGGGTAGCGGTGAGCAGTTCTTC
CDR3: CASSSLGAGGPGSGEQFF

V: TRBV9
size: -
D: -
J: TRBJ2-2
DNA: TGTGCCAGCACCCCGACAGCGAACACCGGGGAGCTGTTTTTT
CDR3: CASTPTANTGELFF

V: TRBV6-5
size: -
D: TRBD1
J: TRBJ1-2
DNA: TGTGCCAGCAGTTACTCAGGACAGGGCCCGAGCTACACCTTC
CDR3: CASSYSGQGPSYTF

V: TRBV4-2
size: -
D: -
J: TRBJ1-3
DNA: TGTGCCAGCAGCCAAGATCCGGAGGGCTCTGGAAACACCATATATTTT
CDR3: CASSQDPEGSGNTIYF

V: TRBV28
size: few
D: -
J: TRBJ2-7
DNA: TGTGCCAGCAGTTTACTTCGCTACGAGCAGTACTTC
CDR3: CASSLLRYEQYF

V: TRBV4-1
size: -
D: -
J: TRBJ1-6
DNA: TGCGCCAGCAGCCCTGAAATAAAAACAGGGAATTCACCCCTCCACTTT
CDR3: CASSPEIKTGNSPLHF

V: TRBV30
size: -
D: TRBD2
J: TRBJ2-3
DNA: TGTGCCTGGAGTGAGGCGGGAGCGAGCACAGATACGCAGTATTTT
CDR3: CAWSEAGASTDTQYF

V: TRBV19
size: -
D: -
J: TRBJ1-2
DNA: TGTGCCAGTATGGCGGGGGGCTATGGCTACACCTTC
CDR3: CASMAGGYGYTF

V: TRBV28
size: once
D: -
J: TRBJ2-4
DNA: TGTGCCAGCAGTATCGAACTGTTAGCCAAAAACATTCAGTACTTC
CDR3: CASSIELLAKNIQYF

V: TRBV9
size: -
D: TRBD2
J: TRBJ2-4
DNA: TGTGCCAGCAGCCCCGGGGTAGCGGGAGGGGGGAGAAACATTCAGTACTTC
CDR3: CASSPGVAGGGRNIQYF

V: TRBV18
size: -
D: -
J: TRBJ1-5
DNA: TGTGCCAGCTCACCAAGCGGTTACAATCAGCCCCAGCATTTT
CDR3: CASSPSGYNQPQHF

V: TRBV4-1
size: -
D: TRBD2
J: TRBJ2-1
DNA: TGCGCCAGCAGACCCCTAATTCTAGCGGGAGGCTACAATGAGCAGTTCTTC
CDR3: CASRPLILAGGYNEQFF

V: TRBV18
size: -
D: -
J: TRBJ1-1
DNA: TGTGCCAGCTCACCACTGGAATGGAGTGAAGCTTTCTTT
CDR3: CASSPLEWSEAFF

V: TRBV4-3
size: -
D: -
J: TRBJ2-3
DNA: TGCGCCAGCAGCCTGGGGGGAGATACGCAGTATTTT
CDR3: CASSLGGDTQYF

V: TRBV7-9
size: -
D: TRBD1
J: TRBJ2-7
DNA: TGTGCCAGCAGCCAACGGACAGGAGCCTACGAGCAGTACTTC
CDR3: CASSQRTGAYEQYF

V: TRBV7-2
size: -
D: TRBD2
J: TRBJ2-5
DNA: TGTGCCAGCAGCTTAATGTCGGGGGGGAGAGAGACCCAGTACTTC
CDR3: CASSLMSGGRETQYF

V: TRBV6-1
size: -
D: TRBD1
J: TRBJ2-2
DNA: TGTGCCAGCAGTGCTACAGGGGGCCCAGGGGAGCTGTTTTTT
CDR3: CASSATGGPGELFF

V: TRBV30
size: few
D: -
J: TRBJ1-2
DNA: TGTGCCTGGAGTGTGTCGGCTAGGGGCGGGAGTGGCTACACCTTC
CDR3: CAWSVSARGGSGYTF

V: TRBV10-3
size: -
D: -
J: TRBJ1-3
DNA: TGTGCCATACAGGAGGGACCTGGAAACACCATATATTTT
CDR3: CAIQEGPGNTIYF

V: TRBV27
size: few
D: TRBD2
J: TRBJ2-7
DNA: TGTGCCAGCAGTTTATTTCAACTAGCGGGCGAGCAGTACTTC
CDR3: CASSLFQLAGEQYF

V: TRBV11-2
size: -
D: -
J: TRBJ2-1
DNA: TGTGCCAGCAGCTTACAGCGTGAGCAGTTCTTC
CDR3: CASSLQREQFF

V: TRBV15
size: -
D: -
J: TRBJ2-1
DNA: TGTGCCACCAGCAGGGATACAGGCGAGGCGCAACCCCCCTCCTACAATGAGCAGTTCTTC
CDR3: CATSRDTGEAQPPSYNEQFF

V: TRBV19
size: -
D: -
J: TRBJ1-5
DNA: TGTGCCACCAGACCTCAGGGGCTTAATCAGCCCCAGCATTTT
CDR3: CATRPQGLNQPQHF

V: TRBV4-3
size: once
D: TRBD1
J: TRBJ1-4
DNA: TGCGCCAGCAGCGGGAAGAGGACAGGGGCCGTCGGGATGGAAAAACTGTTTTTT
CDR3: CASSGKRTGAVGMEKLFF

V: TRBV4-2
size: -
D: -
J: TRBJ1-3
DNA: TGTGCCAGCAGCCAGACGACAGGCTCTGGAAACACCATATATTTT
CDR3: CASSQTTGSGNTIYF

V: TRBV7-3
size: -
D: -
J: TRBJ2-1
DNA: TGTGCCAGCAGCTCAAGGGGGCTAGCGGGTACCTACAATGAGCAGTTCTTC
CDR3: CASSSRGLAGTYNEQFF

V: TRBV19
size: once
D: -
J: TRBJ2-1
DNA: TGTGCCAGTAGTATTTATGCCAGGGGTAGGAATGAGCAGTTCTTC
CDR3: CASSIYARGRNEQFF

V: TRBV4-1
size: -
D: -
J: TRBJ1-5
DNA: TGCGCCAGCAGCACTCGGACAGATAGCAATCAGCCCCAGCATTTT
CDR3: CASSTRTDSNQPQHF

V: TRBV29-1
size: -
D: TRBD2
J: TRBJ2-5
DNA: TGCAGCGTTGTTTTACTAGCGGGGGCCAAAGAGACCCAGTACTTC
CDR3: CSVVLLAGAKETQYF

V: TRBV9
size: -
D: TRBD2
J: TRBJ2-5
DNA: TGTGCCAGCAGCGAGTTTAGCGGGGGGTGGCAAGAGACCCAGTACTTC
CDR3: CASSEFSGGWQETQYF

V: TRBV15
size: -
D: -
J: TRBJ1-4
DNA: TGTGCCACCAGCCTAGAGGGGGGGCTGAATGAAAAACTGTTTTTT
CDR3: CATSLEGGLNEKLFF

V: TRBV30
size: -
D: TRBD2
J: TRBJ2-3
DNA: TGTGCCTGGAGTAGGAGTTTGGGACTAGCGGGAGAGGATACGCAGTATTTT
CDR3: CAWSRSLGLAGEDTQYF